The 9 T cell receptor beta chains below all came from one sample that was sequenced in a study of identifying expanded T cells in peripheral blood. Clones were sequenced by immunoSEQ multiplex PCR, and TCRdb holds only the in-frame ones, with some missing. This sample has tens of thousands of clones, with 84% found just once. The sequenced sample was blood. These receptors all stem from a person aged 18 to 70 in good health.

This chain joins TRBV19 and TRBJ2-1, with 8 bases identical to TRBD2. The V gene's germline CDR1 is LNHDA and CDR2 SQIVND (reference sequence). After removal of 0 bases from V and 0 bases from J, the junction contained 4 bases not matched to a gene. The CDR3 runs to 17 residues. In DNA form, the CDR3 reads TGTGCCAGTAGTATAGATGGGCGGGGGGTCTCCTACAATGAGCAGTTCTTC. This codes for CASSIDGRGVSYNEQFF.

The CDR3 loop is CSVEQGARDTQYF. The CDR3 DNA follows: TGCAGCGTTGAGCAGGGGGCTCGGGATACGCAGTATTTT. The chain combines TRBV29-1 with TRBJ2-3; 8 nucleotides align to TRBD1. The junction had 5 bases not matched to a gene; V was cut back by 3 bases and J by 6 bases. The CDR3 runs to 13 residues. Germline V gene lookup returns CDR1 SQVTM and CDR2 ANQGSEA.

J is TRBJ2-7 and V is TRBV4-3; TRBD1 aligns across 7 bases. This CDR3 spans 14 amino acids. Germline CDR1 and CDR2: LGHNA and YSLEER. With V trimmed by 4 bases and J by 1 base, 4 bases remained unmatched. CDR3 nucleotides: TGCGCCAGCAGCCGGGACAGCGAGTCCTACGAGCAGTACTTC. Its translation is CASSRDSESYEQYF.

This clone was seen a handful of times. The chain carries TRBV2 and TRBJ2-7, with 7 bases aligning to TRBD2. CDR3 length: 15 amino acids. V was pared by 4 bases and J by 4 bases, with 10 bases of the junction left unmatched. CDR1 SNHLY and CDR2 FYNNEI come from the germline V gene. DNA of the CDR3: TGTGCCAGCAGTGCCTCCTCCGGGACTAATTACGAGCAGTACTTC. Translating gives CASSASSGTNYEQYF.

This chain connects TRBV7-2 to TRBJ2-5; possibly TRBD1 for D (5 bases). The CDR3 spans 13 residues. CDR1 and CDR2 from the germline V gene are SGHTA and FQGNSA. V shed 1 base and J shed 4 bases, with 7 bases lying between them. As DNA, the CDR3 is TGTGCCAGCAGCTTAGAGGGGCTAGAGACCCAGTACTTC. Protein: CASSLEGLETQYF.

The V gene is TRBV5-1, the J gene TRBJ2-3, with D tentatively TRBD2 (6 bases). Trimming shortened V by 4 bases and J by 0 bases, and 12 bases separated the two germline ends. This CDR3 has 15 amino acids. Germline CDR1 is SGHRS and CDR2 is YFSETQ. The DNA of the CDR3 is TGCGCCAGCAGCGGCTCTAGCGTTAGCACAGATACGCAGTATTTT. Translation gives CASSGSSVSTDTQYF.

This chain uses TRBV7-8 with TRBJ2-1; 8 bases agree with TRBD2. The CDR3 loop spans 15 amino acids. V lost 3 bases, J lost 4 bases, and 5 bases stayed unmatched. Looked up from germline, CDR1 is SGHVS and CDR2 is FQNEAQ. CDR3 residues: CASSFGLAPYNEQFF. The CDR3 DNA is TGTGCCAGCAGCTTCGGACTAGCTCCTTACAATGAGCAGTTCTTC.

The chain recombines TRBV18 with TRBJ2-1; D not resolved. This CDR3 spans 14 amino acids. The germline V gene encodes CDR1 KGHSH and CDR2 LQKENI. V lost 0 bases to trimming and J lost 8 bases, with 11 bases between them. The CDR3 protein is CASSPPINGDEQFF. The CDR3 DNA reads as TGTGCCAGCTCACCACCGATAAACGGCGATGAGCAGTTCTTC.

The V gene is TRBV9, the J gene TRBJ1-3; D remains unclear. In germline, CDR1 is SGDLS, CDR2 YYNGEE. V lost 0 bases and J lost 2, with 6 bases in between. This CDR3 spans 14 amino acids. The CDR3 sequence: CASSVGAAGNTIYF. The CDR3 nucleotides read TGTGCCAGCAGCGTAGGCGCAGCTGGAAACACCATATATTTT.